This T cell receptor (beta chain) is from a study of blood T cell repertoires in COVID-19. Using immunoSEQ multiplex PCR, the repertoire was profiled, and TCRdb retains in-frame clones only, with some absent. Among under 200,000 clones listed, approximately 82% were seen once. Participants were placed into cohorts based on the clinical history they reported. The CDR3 has 17 amino acids. The V and J ends lost 5 bases and 2 bases, in that order; junction bases with no gene match: 12. The V gene's germline CDR1 is SGDLS and CDR2 YYNGEE. The genes are TRBV9 and TRBJ2-3, with TRBD2 matching 9 bases. The sequence derives from a woman in her fifties or sixties who had recovered from COVID-19. The sequencing input was PBMCs or T cells enriched from blood (not recorded which). The CDR3 bases are TGTGCCAGCAGTCCCGACCCGACTAGCGGTTTCACAGATACGCAGTATTTT. Amino acids: CASSPDPTSGFTDTQYF. Full variable domain (missing parts from reference TRBV9 and TRBJ2-3): DSGVTQTPKHLITATGQRVTLRCSPRSGDLSVYWYQQSLDQGLQFLIQYYNGEERAKGNILERFSAQQFPDLHSELNLSSLELGDSALYFCASSPDPTSGFTDTQYFGPGTRLTVL.